The 23 T cell receptor beta chains below come from one sample, sequenced in a study of regulatory T cells in long-lasting Graves disease. CDR3-region Arm-PCR and iRepertoire HTBI primers produced the TCR beta libraries. In TCRdb, the multiplex PCR reads were re-called with MiXCR into one record per CDR3 protein. The data hold 350,000 to 400,000 distinct CDR3 sequences, with about 17% observed a single time. Time point noted: newly diagnosed GD, antithyroid drugs for less than 3 months. The TCR library was made from RNA that had been extracted from PBMCs in TRIzol. The same sample was also used in a study of T cells in Graves' hyperthyroidism and ophthalmopathy.

Source: peripheral blood mononuclear cells (PBMCs), taken at new diagnosis, from a patient treated with antithyroid drugs. Source of these receptors: a woman younger than 30 with Graves disease.

The CDR3 coding sequence is TGTGCCAGCTCACCAGAGGGAATGGAGTATTTT. Its protein is CASSPEGMEYF. The chain is built from TRBV18 and TRBJ2-3; D possibly corresponds to TRBD2 (5 bases). Trimming shortened V by 2 bases and J by 13 bases, and 10 bases separated the two germline ends. The germline V gene encodes CDR1 KGHSH and CDR2 LQKENI. There are 11 residues in the CDR3.

This rearrangement joins TRBV29-1 to TRBJ2-1; unclear D gene. V lost 3 bases to trimming and J lost 2 bases, with 8 bases between them. The germline gives CDR1 SQVTM, CDR2 ANQGSEA. The CDR3 has 13 amino acids. The DNA for the CDR3 is TGCAGCGTTGAGAAAAGTACCTACAATGAGCAGTTCTTC. It translates to CSVEKSTYNEQFF.

The sample holds a few counts of this clonotype. The rearrangement links TRBV19 to TRBJ1-2; no clear D gene. CDR1 is LNHDA, CDR2 SQIVND, per germline (reference sequence). There are 14 residues in the CDR3. V lost 5 bases to trimming and J lost 6 bases, with 16 bases between them. CDR3 coding DNA: TGTGCCAGTAGTTGGGAGTCCGTCCGGGATGGCTACACCTTC. This codes for CASSWESVRDGYTF.

The sample holds many counts of this clonotype. The chain couples TRBV7-9 to TRBJ1-4; a possible D gene is TRBD1 (5 bases). This CDR3 has 14 amino acids. The germline CDR1 and CDR2 sequences are SEHNR and FQNEAQ (reference sequence). V lost 3 bases, J lost 6 bases, and 11 bases lay in between. CDR3 bases: TGTGCCAGCAGCTTCCAGCGAGGGGATGAAAAACTGTTTTTT. Protein product: CASSFQRGDEKLFF. Full variable domain (outside the CDR3, taken from reference TRBV7-9 and TRBJ1-4): DTGVSQNPRHKITKRGQNVTFRCDPISEHNRLYWYRQTLGQGPEFLTYFQNEAQLEKSRLLSDRFSAERPKGSFSTLEIQRTEQGDSAMYLCASSFQRGDEKLFFGSGTQLSVL.

The table lists this clonotype with many counts. V and J are TRBV11-2 and TRBJ1-1; D is ambiguous. Germline CDR1 and CDR2: SGHAT and FQNNGV. The CDR3 extends over 13 amino acids. Trimming took 0 bases from V and 2 from J, leaving 4 bases between them. CDR3 sequence (DNA): TGTGCCAGCAGCTTAGATTCCAACACTGAAGCTTTCTTT. It yields the protein CASSLDSNTEAFF.

This clonotype was observed a single time. This rearrangement joins TRBV6-2 or TRBV6-3 to TRBJ1-6, with a tentative D call TRBD1 (5 bases). CDR3 size: 16 residues. Germline V gives CDR1 MNHEY, CDR2 SVGEGT. With 2 bases removed from V and 7 bases from J, the gap between germline ends came to 15 bases. CDR3 sequence: CASSYGGASGNSPLHF. The DNA for the CDR3 is TGTGCCAGCAGTTACGGAGGGGCCTCGGGAAATTCACCCCTCCACTTT.

There are many counts of this clonotype. The chain combines TRBV5-5 with TRBJ2-6, with D maybe TRBD2 (6 bases). The CDR3 is 18 residues long. Germline V gene lookup returns CDR1 SGHKS and CDR2 YYEKEE (reference sequence). V was cut by 6 bases and J by 0 bases, with 19 bases left in between. As DNA, the CDR3 is TGTGCCAGCACCTCTCACGGGAGCCCCCTCTCTGGGGCCAACGTCCTGACTTTC. This codes for CASTSHGSPLSGANVLTF.

This clonotype was seen repeatedly, ten times or more. V and J are TRBV4-1 and TRBJ2-1; D is perhaps TRBD1 (6 bases). V was shortened by 0 bases and J by 0 bases, with 12 bases between the two germline ends. CDR3 length equals 17 residues. Germline V CDR1 and CDR2: MGHRA, YSYEKL. This chain's CDR3 is CASSQEWGPSSYNEQFF. The CDR3 nucleotides read TGCGCCAGCAGCCAAGAGTGGGGGCCCAGCTCCTACAATGAGCAGTTCTTC.

Ten or more counts support this clonotype. The genes are TRBV28 and TRBJ2-5; D is unresolved. The CDR3 is 13 amino acids. From germline, CDR1 is MDHEN and CDR2 SYDVKM. V shed 5 bases and J shed 4 bases, with 11 bases lying between them. Here the CDR3 DNA reads TGTGCCAGCAGTGTGGAAGGCGGAGAGACCCAGTACTTC. Its translation: CASSVEGGETQYF.

This clonotype was detected only a few times. The genes are TRBV4-1 and TRBJ2-7; 11 bases are a match to TRBD2. Germline V lookup: CDR1 MGHRA, CDR2 YSYEKL. Unmatched junction bases numbered 5, after V lost 1 base and J lost 0 bases. This CDR3 contains 17 residues. The CDR3 DNA follows: TGCGCCAGCAGCCAAGGGACTAGCGGGCACAGCTCCTACGAGCAGTACTTC. Translating gives CASSQGTSGHSSYEQYF.

This clonotype was observed many times. The chain is built from TRBV18 and TRBJ2-2; D not resolved. V was clipped by 3 bases and J by 1 base, with 6 bases between them. Germline CDR1 is KGHSH and CDR2 is LQKENI. The CDR3 runs to 14 residues. The CDR3 DNA reads as TGTGCCAGCTCACCTATGAAGAACACCGGGGAGCTGTTTTTT. Its protein is CASSPMKNTGELFF. Variable domain in full (rest from reference TRBV18 and TRBJ2-2): NAGVMQNPRHLVRRRGQEARLRCSPMKGHSHVYWYRQLPEEGLKFMVYLQKENIIDESGMPKERFSAEFPKEGPSILRIQQVVRGDSAAYFCASSPMKNTGELFFGEGSRLTVL.

There are a few counts of this clonotype. The genes are TRBV24-1 and TRBJ1-1; weak D call: TRBD1 (5 bases). Germline CDR1 and CDR2: KGHDR and SFDVKD. This CDR3 is built from 16 residues. V lost 0 bases and J 5 bases, leaving 15 bases between the germline ends. This CDR3 reads CATSDLGGGSGTEAFF. CDR3 bases: TGTGCCACCAGTGATTTGGGCGGTGGGTCAGGGACTGAAGCTTTCTTT.

This clonotype was detected a few times. Germline and junction disagree at one end, which may indicate a read error. CDR3 region: CASSTSGRAYETQYF. CDR3 bases: TGTGCTAGCAGCACTAGCGGGAGGGCCTACGAGACCCAGTACTTC. The chain has TRBV7-7 and TRBJ2-5; 13 bases align to TRBD2. The CDR3 spans 15 residues. Germline lookup yields CDR1 SSHAT and CDR2 FNYEAQ (reference sequence).

The chain combines TRBV28 with TRBJ2-3; 10 nucleotides align to TRBD1. The CDR3 spans 18 residues. With V trimmed by 7 bases and J by 2 bases, 15 bases remained unmatched. CDR1 and CDR2 (germline): MDHEN, SYDVKM. The CDR3 loop reads CASTLTRVGTGDTDTQYF. The CDR3 DNA is TGTGCCAGCACCCTTACTCGGGTGGGGACAGGGGACACAGATACGCAGTATTTT.

This rearrangement joins TRBV6-2 or TRBV6-3 to TRBJ2-1; 8 bases agree with TRBD2. Looked up from germline, CDR1 is MNHEY and CDR2 is SVGEGT. Trimming took 6 bases from V and 5 from J; bases not matched to a gene: 6. This CDR3 is 14 amino acids long. The DNA for the CDR3 is TGTGCCAGCAGGCGGGGGGTAGCGAACAATGAGCAGTTCTTC. Translated: CASRRGVANNEQFF.

This clonotype was counted between two and nine times. The chain employs TRBV7-2 and TRBJ2-6; weak D call: TRBD1 (5 bases). V was shortened by 5 bases and J by 1 base, with 15 bases between the two germline ends. Germline V CDR1 and CDR2: SGHTA, FQGNSA. There are 17 residues in the CDR3. The CDR3 coding sequence is TGTGCCAGCAGCCCTACTAACAGGTTATCTGGGGCCAACGTCCTGACTTTC. It specifies CASSPTNRLSGANVLTF.

This clonotype was picked up a small number of times. The rearrangement links TRBV19 to TRBJ1-5; D may be TRBD1 (5 bases). This CDR3 is 14 amino acids long. Looked up from germline, CDR1 is LNHDA and CDR2 is SQIVND (reference sequence). The V and J ends lost 3 bases and 5 bases respectively, with 11 bases between them. CDR3 in amino acids: CASSIRGRDQPQHF. CDR3 DNA: TGTGCCAGTAGTATCCGGGGCAGGGATCAGCCCCAGCATTTT.

The chain has TRBV7-9 and TRBJ2-1; tentatively, D is TRBD1 (6 bases). The last part of the DNA fits TRBJ2-5 better; the J call may be wrong. Germline V CDR1 and CDR2: SEHNR, FQNEAQ (reference sequence). The CDR3 covers 15 residues. The CDR3 sequence is CASSSPGQVQETQYF. CDR3 DNA sequence: TGTGCCAGCAGCTCCCCGGGACAAGTTCAAGAGACCCAGTACTTC.

Comment on this clonotype: Since a much larger clone is just one base distant, this may be a read error. The chain joins TRBV27 to TRBJ2-7, with 8 bases aligning to TRBD2. This CDR3 contains 15 residues. CDR1 is MNHEY, CDR2 SMNVEV, per germline (reference sequence). The junction had 9 bases not matched to a gene; V was cut back by 4 bases and J by 4 bases. The CDR3 sequence: CASSSDGGGWYEQYF. DNA of the CDR3: TGTGCCAGCAGTTCTGACGGGGGGGGGTGGTACGAGCAGTACTTC.

This clonotype was detected a few times. V is TRBV6-2 or TRBV6-3 and J is TRBJ1-4; D is ambiguous. This CDR3 comprises 16 residues. The germline V gene encodes CDR1 MNHEY and CDR2 SVGEGT. V lost 7 bases, J lost 0 bases, and 15 bases lay in between. The CDR3 protein is CASTYIDTATNEKLFF. The CDR3 DNA follows: TGTGCCAGCACCTATATCGACACTGCAACTAATGAAAAACTGTTTTTT.

On this clonotype itself: A single base separates this from a much larger clone, so it may be a read error. This CDR3 is missing its conserved last phenylalanine or tryptophan, likely due to a read error. V usage is TRBV20-1 and J usage is TRBJ1-5; D is unresolved. This CDR3 spans 12 amino acids. Germline V lookup: CDR1 DFQATT, CDR2 SNEGSKA (reference sequence). The ends were cut back, 3 bases at V and 0 bases at J, with 3 bases in the middle. CDR3 DNA: TGCAGTGCTAGGAATAGCAATCAGCCCCAGCATTTG. Amino acids: CSARNSNQPQHL.

This clonotype was found many times. V gene TRBV11-2 combines with J gene TRBJ2-1; 7 bases align to TRBD1. The germline V gene has CDR1 SGHAT and CDR2 FQNNGV. CDR3 length: 17 residues. Unmatched junction bases numbered 11, after V lost 3 bases and J lost 3 bases. The CDR3 coding sequence is TGTGCCAGCAGCTTTGCCGTTCGGGACAGATACTACAATGAGCAGTTCTTC. Translating gives CASSFAVRDRYYNEQFF.

The gene calls are TRBV9 and TRBJ1-2; D is perhaps TRBD1 (6 bases). V was trimmed by 3 bases and J by 8 bases, leaving 20 bases between them. The germline V gene has CDR1 SGDLS and CDR2 YYNGEE. The CDR3 has 15 residues. The CDR3 coding sequence is TGTGCCAGCAGCGAGGGACACAGGGTCGCCGGCGGCTACACCTTC. Translated: CASSEGHRVAGGYTF.